The 23 T cell receptor beta chains presented below share a single source sample, sequenced in a study of regulatory T cells in long-lasting Graves disease. Investigators prepared the TCR beta libraries by applying iRepertoire HTBI primers and Arm-PCR of CDR3 regions. TCRdb recomputed calls from the multiplex PCR reads with MiXCR, one row per CDR3 protein. This table holds 650,000 to 700,000 distinct CDR3 sequences, 30% found once. As to time point: persistent/refractory GD, antithyroid drugs over 5 years with positive TRAb. The authors made the TCR library using RNA they extracted from PBMCs. The sequenced sample was peripheral blood mononuclear cells (PBMCs), obtained when the disease was refractory, from a patient treated with antithyroid drugs. Source of these receptors: a female donor with Graves disease.

This chain links TRBV6-1 with TRBJ1-3, with a possible D match to TRBD1 (5 bases). This CDR3 region has 14 residues. Germline V gene lookup returns CDR1 MNHNS and CDR2 SASEGT. V was trimmed by 6 bases and J by 2 bases, leaving 11 bases between them. This CDR3 is CASRPQGAGNTIYF. CDR3 sequence (DNA): TGTGCCAGCAGGCCCCAGGGAGCTGGAAACACCATATATTTT.

This clonotype was counted many times. The CDR3 coding sequence is TGTGCCAGCAGCTTAGGCGGGAGCATCTACGAGCAGTACTTC. Its protein product is CASSLGGSIYEQYF. The chain joins TRBV11-2 to TRBJ2-7; 7 nucleotides agree with TRBD2. J was trimmed by 3 bases and V by 1 base; bases with no gene match: 3. Germline CDR1 is SGHAT and CDR2 is FQNNGV. The CDR3 runs to 14 residues. Looking up the rest from reference TRBV11-2 and TRBJ2-7 gives the full variable domain: EAGVAQSPRYKIIEKRQSVAFWCNPISGHATLYWYQQILGQGPKLLIQFQNNGVVDDSQLPKDRFSAERLKGVDSTLKIQPAKLEDSAVYLCASSLGGSIYEQYFGPGTRLTVT.

This clonotype was recorded many times. This chain joins TRBV28 and TRBJ1-5; D gene unclear. The CDR3 covers 12 residues. Germline V gene data show CDR1 as MDHEN and CDR2 as SYDVKM. Trimming took off 6 bases at V and 5 bases at J, with 8 bases between the two ends. CDR3: CASRPDDQPQHF. The CDR3 DNA reads as TGTGCCAGCAGGCCCGACGATCAGCCCCAGCATTTT.

The gene calls are TRBV15 and TRBJ1-3, with D perhaps TRBD1 (5 bases). The ends were cut back, 3 bases at V and 4 bases at J, with 22 bases in the middle. Germline assignment: CDR1 LNHNV and CDR2 YYDKDF (reference sequence). This CDR3 has 18 amino acids. CDR3: CATSRIERGPGLGNTIYF. In nucleotides, the CDR3 is TGTGCCACCAGCAGGATAGAGAGGGGACCTGGGTTAGGAAACACCATATATTTT.

This clonotype showed up many times. The chain links TRBV28 to TRBJ1-5; D perhaps matches TRBD1 (6 bases). This CDR3 region has 15 residues. Germline V CDR1 and CDR2: MDHEN, SYDVKM. With 4 bases removed from V and 4 bases from J, the gap between germline ends came to 14 bases. The CDR3 DNA follows: TGTGCCAGCAGTTCAAGAAACGGACAGAATCAGCCCCAGCATTTT. Translation: CASSSRNGQNQPQHF.

V gene TRBV19 combines with J gene TRBJ1-5, with 8 nucleotides matching TRBD1. The CDR3 length is 15 residues. The V and J ends lost 3 bases and 3 bases, in that order; junction bases with no gene match: 4. The germline CDR1 and CDR2 sequences are LNHDA and SQIVND (reference sequence). As DNA, the CDR3 is TGTGCCAGTAGTATCCGGGACAGGCCCAATCAGCCCCAGCATTTT. Translation: CASSIRDRPNQPQHF.

The chain employs TRBV29-1 and TRBJ2-5; 9 bases line up with TRBD2. The CDR3 is 13 residues long. J gave up 5 bases and V 4 bases, and 5 bases lay outside the gene matches. The germline CDR1 and CDR2 sequences are SQVTM and ANQGSEA. The CDR3 here is CSVVAGGLETQYF. The CDR3 nucleotides are TGCAGCGTTGTGGCGGGAGGGCTGGAGACCCAGTACTTC.

There are many counts of this clonotype. The chain couples TRBV6-1 to TRBJ1-5; possible D gene TRBD1, 6 bases. CDR1 is MNHNS and CDR2 is SASEGT in the germline V gene. This CDR3 has 13 amino acids. V lost 3 bases and J 6 bases, leaving 9 bases between the germline ends. CDR3 nucleotide sequence: TGTGCCAGCAGTGATGGGGGGGCTCAGCCCCAGCATTTT. Its protein is CASSDGGAQPQHF.

This clonotype turned up a few times. V gene TRBV11-2 combines with J gene TRBJ1-3; no reliable D call. V lost 5 bases, J lost 0 bases, and 11 bases lay in between. Germline loops: CDR1 SGHAT, CDR2 FQNNGV. This CDR3 has 15 amino acids. The CDR3 protein is CASSNTQLSGNTIYF. The CDR3 DNA reads as TGTGCCAGCAGCAATACGCAGCTCTCTGGAAACACCATATATTTT.

This clonotype was seen only a few times. V gene TRBV11-2 combines with J gene TRBJ2-2; no definite D call. The V and J ends lost 2 bases and 4 bases respectively, with 14 bases between them. Looked up from germline, CDR1 is SGHAT and CDR2 is FQNNGV. This CDR3 is 16 amino acids long. CDR3 region: CASSLSEVPGTGELFF. CDR3 bases: TGTGCCAGCAGCTTAAGCGAGGTTCCGGGCACCGGGGAGCTGTTTTTT.

The genes are TRBV15 and TRBJ2-3, with D perhaps matching TRBD2 (6 bases). The germline V gene encodes CDR1 LNHNV and CDR2 YYDKDF (reference sequence). The V end was cut by 5 bases, the J end by 0 bases, with 12 bases between. CDR3 length equals 15 residues. Here the CDR3 DNA reads TGTGCCACCAGCGGGAGGCGGCATAGCACAGATACGCAGTATTTT. It codes for CATSGRRHSTDTQYF.

This clonotype showed up just a few times. The chain recombines TRBV28 with TRBJ1-1; no definite D call. The CDR3 runs to 16 residues. Germline CDR1 reads MDHEN; CDR2 reads SYDVKM. V lost 6 bases, J lost 6 bases, and 23 bases lay in between. The CDR3 bases are TGTGCCAGCAGCGCTAGGGCAGGCAAGGTTAACCCTGAAGCTTTCTTT. This translates into CASSARAGKVNPEAFF.

The V call is TRBV4-1, the J call TRBJ1-1; D not certain. CDR1 and CDR2 from the germline V gene are MGHRA and YSYEKL. Trimming took off 1 base at V and 3 bases at J, with 6 bases between the two ends. CDR3 length equals 13 residues. The CDR3 protein is CASSQVGDTEAFF. As DNA, the CDR3 is TGCGCCAGCAGCCAAGTGGGAGACACTGAAGCTTTCTTT.

This clonotype has more than one count but fewer than ten. The V gene is TRBV6-2 or TRBV6-3, the J gene TRBJ1-1; TRBD1 matches at 7 bases. The trim removed 2 bases at V and 5 bases at J, leaving 5 bases unmatched. Germline V gene sequence: CDR1 MNHEY, CDR2 SVGEGT. This CDR3 comprises 14 residues. CDR3 region: CASSYGRGWTEAFF. DNA of the CDR3: TGTGCCAGCAGTTACGGCAGGGGGTGGACTGAAGCTTTCTTT.

In this sample, this clonotype turned up a few times. The V call is TRBV6-2 or TRBV6-3, the J call TRBJ1-4; the D gene is possibly TRBD1 (5 bases). Trimming removed 0 bases from V and 7 bases from J, with 18 bases in between. In germline, CDR1 is MNHEY, CDR2 SVGEGT. The CDR3 is made up of 17 amino acids. The CDR3 DNA is TGTGCCAGCAGTTACTCGATCGGGGGGGTTGGAAGTGAAAAACTGTTTTTT. Its protein product is CASSYSIGGVGSEKLFF.

V gene TRBV12-3 or TRBV12-4 combines with J gene TRBJ1-1; possibly TRBD1 for D (5 bases). The ends were cut back, 3 bases at V and 0 bases at J, with 14 bases in the middle. The CDR3 totals 16 residues. This chain's CDR3 is CASSFRPPGLNTEAFF. The CDR3 nucleotides read TGTGCCAGCAGTTTTAGGCCCCCGGGACTGAACACTGAAGCTTTCTTT.

This clonotype was counted at least ten times. This chain links TRBV6-2 or TRBV6-3 with TRBJ1-1, with D hard to call. Trimming took 2 bases from V and 0 from J, leaving 10 bases between them. The CDR3 is made up of 15 amino acids. Germline-derived CDR1 and CDR2 are MNHEY and SVGEGT. The CDR3: CASSYHGGLNTEAFF. The CDR3 DNA follows: TGTGCCAGCAGTTACCACGGCGGACTGAACACTGAAGCTTTCTTT.

The rearrangement uses TRBV30 and TRBJ2-1, with unresolved D. In germline, CDR1 is GTSNPN, CDR2 SVGIG (reference sequence). Trimming shortened V by 8 bases and J by 2 bases, and 10 bases separated the two germline ends. The CDR3 contains 12 residues. The CDR3 sequence is CAGPKPYNEQFF. CDR3 DNA sequence: TGTGCCGGACCCAAACCCTACAATGAGCAGTTCTTC.

The table lists this clonotype with many counts. The chain couples TRBV10-3 to TRBJ1-6, with 10 bases aligning to TRBD1. The CDR3 loop spans 15 amino acids. V was clipped by 4 bases and J by 7 bases; unmatched bases: 4. Germline CDR1 and CDR2: ENHRY and SYGVKD. Here the CDR3 DNA reads TGTGCCATCAGTGCTCAGGGACAGGGGAATTCACCCCTCCACTTT. It is translated as CAISAQGQGNSPLHF.

Only a few counts were recorded for this clonotype. The chain is built from TRBV10-3 and TRBJ2-7; 14 bases map to TRBD2. The length of the CDR3 is 14 residues. V lost 6 bases to trimming and J lost 3 bases; unmatched junction nucleotides: 1. Germline CDR1 and CDR2: ENHRY and SYGVKD. The DNA of the CDR3 is TGTGCCATCAGGGGGACTAGCGGGAGCTACGAGCAGTACTTC. Its translation is CAIRGTSGSYEQYF.

The V and J genes are TRBV20-1 and TRBJ2-5, with a weak D call TRBD1 (5 bases). The V end lost 3 bases, the J end lost 3 bases, and 11 bases lay between the germline ends. Germline loops: CDR1 DFQATT, CDR2 SNEGSKA (reference sequence). The CDR3 sequence is 13 residues long. The CDR3 DNA reads as TGCAGTGCTAGGGTACAGGCCAAAGAGACCCAGTACTTC. Protein: CSARVQAKETQYF.

This clonotype was seen more than once but under ten times. V usage is TRBV27 and J usage is TRBJ1-1; D is perhaps TRBD1 (6 bases). The CDR3 totals 16 residues. The V and J ends lost 5 bases and 2 bases respectively, with 18 bases between them. Germline CDR1 MNHEY, CDR2 SMNVEV (reference sequence). Written as DNA, the CDR3 is TGTGCCAGCAGTACATTTGGAGCGGGACACAACACTGAAGCTTTCTTT. Its protein is CASSTFGAGHNTEAFF.

As to this clonotype: A much larger clonotype is one base distant, so this may be a read error. The conserved final phenylalanine or tryptophan is absent from the CDR3, which likely points to a read error. V and J are TRBV20-1 and TRBJ2-7, with D tentatively TRBD1 or TRBD2 (5 bases each). This CDR3 spans 15 amino acids. Deletions cut 3 bases from V and 0 bases from J, with 15 bases between. Germline assignment: CDR1 DFQATT and CDR2 SNEGSKA (reference sequence). CDR3 DNA: TGCAGTGCTAGGGGGCTAGCCACCAGCTCCTACGAGCAGTACCTC. Its translation: CSARGLATSSYEQYL.